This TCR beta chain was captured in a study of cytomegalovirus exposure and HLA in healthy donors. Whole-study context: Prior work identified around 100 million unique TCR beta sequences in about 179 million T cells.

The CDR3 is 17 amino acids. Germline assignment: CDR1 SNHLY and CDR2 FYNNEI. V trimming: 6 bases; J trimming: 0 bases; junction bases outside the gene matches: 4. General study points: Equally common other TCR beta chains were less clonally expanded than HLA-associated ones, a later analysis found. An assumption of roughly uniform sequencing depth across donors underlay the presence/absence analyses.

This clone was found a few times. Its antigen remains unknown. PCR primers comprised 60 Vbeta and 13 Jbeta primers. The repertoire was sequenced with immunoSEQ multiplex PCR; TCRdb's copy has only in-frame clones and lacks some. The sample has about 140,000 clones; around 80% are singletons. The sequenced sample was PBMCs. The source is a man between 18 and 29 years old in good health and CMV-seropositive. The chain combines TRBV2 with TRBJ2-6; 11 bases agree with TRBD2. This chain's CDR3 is CASRVAGGVSGANVLTF. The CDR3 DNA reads TGTGCCAGCAGGGTAGCGGGAGGGGTCTCTGGGGCCAACGTCCTGACTTTC.